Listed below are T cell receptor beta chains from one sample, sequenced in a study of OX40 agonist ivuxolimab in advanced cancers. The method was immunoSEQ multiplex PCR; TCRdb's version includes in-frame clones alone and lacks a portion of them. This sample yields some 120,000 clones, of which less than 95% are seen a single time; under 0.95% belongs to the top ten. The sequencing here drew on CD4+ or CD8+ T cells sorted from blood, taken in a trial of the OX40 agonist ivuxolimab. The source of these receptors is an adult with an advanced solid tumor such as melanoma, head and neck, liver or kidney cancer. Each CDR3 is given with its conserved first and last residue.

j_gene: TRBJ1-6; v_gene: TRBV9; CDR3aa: CASSTRDSGLLNSPLHF
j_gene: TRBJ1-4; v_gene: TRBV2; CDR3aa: CASSEGDRGLEEKLFF
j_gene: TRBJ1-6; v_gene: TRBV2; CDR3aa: CASSEPGQGRSPLHF
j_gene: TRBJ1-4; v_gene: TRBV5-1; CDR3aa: CASSFGSPLPEQLFF
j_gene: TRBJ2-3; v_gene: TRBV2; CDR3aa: CASSRAGVTDTQYF
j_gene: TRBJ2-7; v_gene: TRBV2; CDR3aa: CASNGQGLTNEQYF
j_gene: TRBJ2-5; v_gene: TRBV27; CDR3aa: CASSFRETQYF
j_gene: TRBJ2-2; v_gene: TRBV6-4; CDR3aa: CASSTGPLATGELFF
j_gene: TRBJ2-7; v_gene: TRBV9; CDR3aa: CASSTRSGGTYEQYF
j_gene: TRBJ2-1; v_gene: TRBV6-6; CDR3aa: CASGTDREGNEQFF
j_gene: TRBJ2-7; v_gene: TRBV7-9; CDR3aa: CASSYKISYEQYF
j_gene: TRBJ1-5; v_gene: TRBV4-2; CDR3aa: CASSHEGNQPQHF
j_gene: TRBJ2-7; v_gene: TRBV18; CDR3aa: CASSPSSVGRPAYSYEQYF
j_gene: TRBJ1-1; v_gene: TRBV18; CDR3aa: CASSPTSPRSPFEAFF
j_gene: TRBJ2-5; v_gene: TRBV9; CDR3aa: CASSLGTGGETQYF
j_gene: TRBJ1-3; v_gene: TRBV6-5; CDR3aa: CASSYSAYDPGNTIYF
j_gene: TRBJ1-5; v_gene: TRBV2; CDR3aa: CASTPVGSNQPQHF
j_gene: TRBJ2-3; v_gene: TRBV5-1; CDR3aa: CASSLGGTSTDTQYF
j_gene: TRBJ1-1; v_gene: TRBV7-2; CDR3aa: CASSLTDRGALYAEAFF
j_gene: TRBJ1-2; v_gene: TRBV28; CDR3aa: CAIHPGTENPRGYTF
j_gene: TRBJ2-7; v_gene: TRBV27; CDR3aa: CASRDQGQGTNYEQYF
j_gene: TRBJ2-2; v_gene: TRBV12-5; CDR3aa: CASVHPGGGSFTGELFF
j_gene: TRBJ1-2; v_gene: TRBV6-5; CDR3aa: CASTWGGVGYTF
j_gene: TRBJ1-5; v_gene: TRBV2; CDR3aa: CASSVGGFNQPQHF
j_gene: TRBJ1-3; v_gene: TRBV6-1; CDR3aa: CASSEARDSVSGNTIYF
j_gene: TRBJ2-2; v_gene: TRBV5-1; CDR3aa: CASSLLQGPELFF
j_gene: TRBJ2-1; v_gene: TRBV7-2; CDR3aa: CASSLEGLAYNEQFF
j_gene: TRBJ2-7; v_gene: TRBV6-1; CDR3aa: CASSDRRQGRYEQYF
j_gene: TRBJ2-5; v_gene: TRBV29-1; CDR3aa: CSVEDMWGGYGTQYF
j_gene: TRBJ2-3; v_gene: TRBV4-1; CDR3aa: CASSQVGLRTDTQYF
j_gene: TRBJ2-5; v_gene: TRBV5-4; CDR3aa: CASSSRTLMETQYF
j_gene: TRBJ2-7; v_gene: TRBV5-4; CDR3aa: CASSSGGLKPGEQYF
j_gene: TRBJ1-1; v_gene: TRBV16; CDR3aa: CASSQGAGDTEAFF
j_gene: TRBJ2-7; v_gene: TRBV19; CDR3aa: CASSILAGASHEQYF
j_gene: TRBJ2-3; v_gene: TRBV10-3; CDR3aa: CAISDGGLADTQYF
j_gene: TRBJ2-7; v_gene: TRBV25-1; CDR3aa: CASMGSGQGTYEQYF
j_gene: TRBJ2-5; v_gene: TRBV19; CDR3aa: CASSSRPWETQYF
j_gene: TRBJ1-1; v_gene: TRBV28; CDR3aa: CASSLAGANTEAFF
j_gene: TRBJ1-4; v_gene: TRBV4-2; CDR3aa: CASSQEVGQGGKLFF
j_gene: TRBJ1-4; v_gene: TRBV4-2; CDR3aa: CASSRGAPGTGANEKLFF
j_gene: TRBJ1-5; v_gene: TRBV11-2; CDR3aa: CASSPQGGPYSNQPQHF
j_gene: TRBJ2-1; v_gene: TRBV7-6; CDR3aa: CASSFPTPYNEQFF
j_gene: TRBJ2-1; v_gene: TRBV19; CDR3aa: CASSTVAGPSYNEQFF
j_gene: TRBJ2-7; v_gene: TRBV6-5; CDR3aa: CASSYSTGTGAEQYF
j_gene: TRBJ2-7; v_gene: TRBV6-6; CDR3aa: CASSYSTGQAYEQYF
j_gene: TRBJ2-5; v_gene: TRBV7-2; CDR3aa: CASSLDRGGQETQYF
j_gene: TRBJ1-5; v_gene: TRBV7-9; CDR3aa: CASSLGSGPPGGNQPQHF
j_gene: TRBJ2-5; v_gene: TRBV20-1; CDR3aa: CSAAPRETQYF
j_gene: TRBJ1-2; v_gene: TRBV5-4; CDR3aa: CASSLGQGAFNYGYTF
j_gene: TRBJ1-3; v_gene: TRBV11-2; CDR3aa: CASSLFRGPGNTIYF
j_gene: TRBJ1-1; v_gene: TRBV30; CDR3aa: CAWSVGSNTEAFF
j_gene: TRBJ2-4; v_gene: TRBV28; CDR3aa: CASRLRPGTRKNIQYF
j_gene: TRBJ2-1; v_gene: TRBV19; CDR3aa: CASSVATLSYNEQFF
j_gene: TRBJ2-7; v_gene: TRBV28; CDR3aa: CASSPLITYEQYF